The clone carrying this T cell receptor beta chain was observed a few times. The antigen remains undetermined. Separation from the approximately 710-subject first cohort characterized the 120-subject validation cohort, to which the donors belonged. The data belong to a study of cytomegalovirus exposure and HLA in healthy donors. The data were produced by immunoSEQ multiplex PCR, yet TCRdb's version contains in-frame clones alone and is incomplete. The sample has 240,000 or so clones; 75% to 90% are singletons. The CDR3 contains 13 residues. Per germline, CDR1 SQVTM and CDR2 ANQGSEA. Overall study results and limits: According to reports, the classifier identified cytomegalovirus status with high specificity and sensitivity. The finding came from a later analysis; first-cohort TCR clusters tended to co-occur in the roughly 110 validation repertoires. The authors listed 164 TCR beta chains as cytomegalovirus-associated.

The sequence came from a woman between 25 and 40 years old in good health and CMV-seropositive. The sample consisted of PBMCs. This chain uses TRBV29-1 with TRBJ2-3; 11 nucleotides line up with TRBD1. DNA of the CDR3: TGCAGTTGTCGGACAGGGGGCTCAGATACGCAGTATTTT. Residues: CSCRTGGSDTQYF.